This entry is about one TCR beta chain. Sorted CD4+ subsets: naive, central memory, regulatory, stem cell-like memory (CD45RO/CCR7/CD25/CD127/CD95/CD27 panel). Of the isolated RNA, all was reverse transcribed, and so the sequenced material was expressed TCRB transcripts. Repertoires were generated with immunoSEQ multiplex PCR, while TCRdb's copy carries only in-frame clones and drops some. The table lists almost 350,000 clones, less than 9.5% of them singletons. These data belong to a study of beta chain features in type 1 diabetes. The CDR3 totals 14 residues. V shed 8 bases and J shed 7 bases, with 18 bases lying between them. In germline, CDR1 is MRHNA, CDR2 SNTAGT.

This TCR derives from a woman aged 18-35 years in good health. J is TRBJ2-1 and V is TRBV6-4; D is uncertain. The sequenced sample consisted of central memory CD4+ T cells from blood. The CDR3 is CASPTVWLPNEQFF. CDR3 nucleotide sequence: TGTGCCAGCCCCACTGTATGGCTACCTAATGAGCAGTTCTTC.